Reported below is one T cell receptor beta chain. The antigen is unknown. Reprocessing the 5' RACE reads, TCRdb reports a single entry for every CDR3 protein and omits DNA. The sample has 400,000 to 500,000 distinct CDR3 sequences; the top ten hold around 2.4%. The sample comes from a study of monozygotic twins with inflammatory bowel disease. Study findings and constraints: Different subtypes (of T cells) could not be told apart from one another.

This CDR3 is built from 13 residues. The V gene's germline CDR1 is SGHNT and CDR2 YYREEE (reference sequence). This TCR came from a human donor with ulcerative colitis or Crohn's disease, or a healthy co-twin of an affected twin (not recorded which). The source material was blood. This rearrangement joins TRBV5-4 to TRBJ1-2. This chain's CDR3 is CASSLRGNYGYTF. The whole variable domain, filled in from reference TRBV5-4 and TRBJ1-2, reads ETGVTQSPTHLIKTRGQQVTLRCSSQSGHNTVSWYQQALGQGPQFIFQYYREEENGRGNFPPRFSGLQFPNYSSELNVNALELDDSALYLCASSLRGNYGYTFGSGTRLTVV.